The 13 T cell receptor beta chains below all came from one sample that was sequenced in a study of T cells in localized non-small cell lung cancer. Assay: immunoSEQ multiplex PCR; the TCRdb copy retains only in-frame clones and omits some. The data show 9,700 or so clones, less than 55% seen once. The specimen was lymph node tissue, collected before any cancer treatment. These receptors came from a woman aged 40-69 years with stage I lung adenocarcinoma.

CDR3 protein: CAGTAGQGLGYTF. CDR3 in DNA: TGTGCTGGAACTGCGGGACAGGGGCTCGGCTACACCTTC. V gene TRBV12-5 combines with J gene TRBJ1-2; TRBD1 matches 10 bases. With V trimmed by 11 bases and J by 8 bases, 11 bases remained unmatched. The germline V gene encodes CDR1 LGHNT and CDR2 FRNRAP. The CDR3 length is 13 residues.

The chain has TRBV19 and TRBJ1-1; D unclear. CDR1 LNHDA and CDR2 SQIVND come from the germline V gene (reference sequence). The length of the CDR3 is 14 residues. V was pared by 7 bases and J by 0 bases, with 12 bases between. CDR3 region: CASIRSNLNTEAFF. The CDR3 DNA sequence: TGTGCCAGTATTCGGAGCAATTTGAACACTGAAGCTTTCTTT.

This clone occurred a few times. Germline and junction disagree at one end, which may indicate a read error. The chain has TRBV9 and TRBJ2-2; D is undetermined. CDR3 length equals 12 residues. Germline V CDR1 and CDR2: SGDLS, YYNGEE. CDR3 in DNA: TGTGTCAGCAGAGACAACACCGGGGAGCTGTTTTTT. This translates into CVSRDNTGELFF. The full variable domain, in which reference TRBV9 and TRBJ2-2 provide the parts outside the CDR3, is DSGVTQTPKHLITATGQRVTLRCSPRSGDLSVYWYQQSLDQGLQFLIQYYNGEERAKGNILERFSAQQFPDLHSELNLSSLELGDSALYFCVSRDNTGELFFGEGSRLTVL.

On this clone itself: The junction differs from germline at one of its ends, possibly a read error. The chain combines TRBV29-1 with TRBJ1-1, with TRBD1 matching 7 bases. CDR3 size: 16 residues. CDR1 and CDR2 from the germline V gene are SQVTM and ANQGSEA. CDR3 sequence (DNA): TGCAGCGTTGAAGATCGGGACAGTCCCTCGAACACCGAAGCTTTCTTT. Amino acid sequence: CSVEDRDSPSNTEAFF.

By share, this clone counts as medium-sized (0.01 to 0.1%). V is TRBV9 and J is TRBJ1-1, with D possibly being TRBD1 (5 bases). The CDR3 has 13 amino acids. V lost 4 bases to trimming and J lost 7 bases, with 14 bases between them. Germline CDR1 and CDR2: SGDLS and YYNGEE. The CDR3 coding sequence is TGTGCCAGCAGCCACATCCAGGGCTATGAAGCTTTCTTT. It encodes CASSHIQGYEAFF.

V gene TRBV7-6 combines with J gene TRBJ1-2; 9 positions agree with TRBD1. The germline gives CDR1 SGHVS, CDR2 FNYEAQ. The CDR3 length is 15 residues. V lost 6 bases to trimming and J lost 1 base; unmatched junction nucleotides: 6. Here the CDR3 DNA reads TGTGCCAGCAGATGGGGACAGGGTGATAACTATGGCTACACCTTC. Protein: CASRWGQGDNYGYTF. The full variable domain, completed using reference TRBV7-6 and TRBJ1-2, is GAGVSQSPRYKVTKRGQDVALRCDPISGHVSLYWYRQALGQGPEFLTYFNYEAQQDKSGLPNDRFSAERPEGSISTLTIQRTEQRDSAMYRCASRWGQGDNYGYTFGSGTRLTVV.

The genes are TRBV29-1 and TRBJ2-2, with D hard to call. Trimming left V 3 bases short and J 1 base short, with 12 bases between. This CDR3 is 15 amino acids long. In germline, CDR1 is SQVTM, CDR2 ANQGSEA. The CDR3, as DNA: TGCAGCGTTGAGGAAATGGCCAAGAACACCGGGGAGCTGTTTTTT. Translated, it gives CSVEEMAKNTGELFF.

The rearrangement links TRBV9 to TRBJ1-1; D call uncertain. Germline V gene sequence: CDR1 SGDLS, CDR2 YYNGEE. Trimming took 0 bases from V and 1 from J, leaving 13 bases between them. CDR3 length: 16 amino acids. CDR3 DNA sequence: TGTGCCAGCAGCGTAGACCCGGCCGGCTCGAACACTGAAGCTTTCTTT. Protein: CASSVDPAGSNTEAFF.

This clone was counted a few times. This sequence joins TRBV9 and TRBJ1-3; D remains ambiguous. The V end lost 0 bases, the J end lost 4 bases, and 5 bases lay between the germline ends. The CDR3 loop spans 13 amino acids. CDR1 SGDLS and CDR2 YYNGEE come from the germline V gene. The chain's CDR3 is CASSVGGGNTIYF. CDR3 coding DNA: TGTGCCAGCAGCGTAGGCGGCGGAAACACCATATATTTT.

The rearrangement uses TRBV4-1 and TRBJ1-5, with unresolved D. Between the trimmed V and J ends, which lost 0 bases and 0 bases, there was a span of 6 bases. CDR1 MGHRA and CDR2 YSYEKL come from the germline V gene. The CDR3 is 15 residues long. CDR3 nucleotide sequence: TGCGCCAGCAGCCAAGACGGGGATAGCAATCAGCCCCAGCATTTT. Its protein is CASSQDGDSNQPQHF.

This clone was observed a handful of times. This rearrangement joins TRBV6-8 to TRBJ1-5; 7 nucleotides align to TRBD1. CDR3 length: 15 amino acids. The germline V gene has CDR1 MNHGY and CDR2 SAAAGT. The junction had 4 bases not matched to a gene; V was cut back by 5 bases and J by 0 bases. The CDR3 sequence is CASSPGTVSNQPQHF. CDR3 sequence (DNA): TGTGCCAGCAGTCCTGGGACAGTTAGCAATCAGCCCCAGCATTTT.

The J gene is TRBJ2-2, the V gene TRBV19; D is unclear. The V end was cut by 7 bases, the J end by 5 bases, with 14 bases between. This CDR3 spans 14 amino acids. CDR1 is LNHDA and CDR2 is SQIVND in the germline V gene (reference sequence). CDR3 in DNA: TGTGCCAGTATAGGGCAGTTTGGGACCGGGGAGCTGTTTTTT. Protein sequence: CASIGQFGTGELFF.

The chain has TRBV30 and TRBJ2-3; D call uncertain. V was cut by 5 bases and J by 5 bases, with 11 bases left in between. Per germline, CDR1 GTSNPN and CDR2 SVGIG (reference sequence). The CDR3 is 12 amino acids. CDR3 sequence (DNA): TGTGCCTGGGACAAGGGTAGAGATACGCAGTATTTT. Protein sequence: CAWDKGRDTQYF.